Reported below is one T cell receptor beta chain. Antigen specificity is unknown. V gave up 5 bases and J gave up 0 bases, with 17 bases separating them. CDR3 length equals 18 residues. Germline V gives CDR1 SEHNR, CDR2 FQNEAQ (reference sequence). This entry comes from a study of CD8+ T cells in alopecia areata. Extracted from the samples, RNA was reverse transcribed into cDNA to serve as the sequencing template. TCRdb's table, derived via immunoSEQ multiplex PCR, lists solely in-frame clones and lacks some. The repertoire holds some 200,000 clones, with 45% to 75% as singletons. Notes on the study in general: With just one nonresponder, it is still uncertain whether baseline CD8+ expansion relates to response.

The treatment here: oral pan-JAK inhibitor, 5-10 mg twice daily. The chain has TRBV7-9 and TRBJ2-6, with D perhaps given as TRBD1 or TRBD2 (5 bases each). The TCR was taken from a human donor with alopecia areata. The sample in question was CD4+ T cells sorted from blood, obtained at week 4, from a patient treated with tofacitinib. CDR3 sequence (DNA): TGTGCCAGCAGCCGCTACCGGGACCCGTCCTCTGGGGCCAACGTCCTGACTTTC. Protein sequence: CASSRYRDPSSGANVLTF.